This TCR beta chain emerged from a study of Ad26.COV2.S vaccination and SARS-CoV-2 variants. Study observations and caveats: Reportedly, spike-specific CD8+ and CD4+ T cell responses achieved substantial breadth once vaccination had taken place. TCR breadth and depth analyses may have underestimated total T cell responses.

Note on this clone: Its specificity is unknown.

Treatment meaning: about 20 received Ad26.COV2.S at low or high dose, single or two shots; 5 received placebo; per-sample allocation not given. Repertoires come from day 63 after the first vaccine or placebo injection. Trimming pared 6 bases from V and 0 bases from J, leaving 12 bases between. CDR3 length: 15 residues. CDR1 MNHNY and CDR2 SVGAGI come from the germline V gene (reference sequence). Libraries were prepared by immunoSEQ multiplex PCR; TCRdb keeps only in-frame clonotypes and omits some of them. The sample consists of 350,000 to 450,000 clones, around 93% of them appearing once. This specimen was peripheral blood, taken in a trial of Ad26.COV2.S vaccine versus placebo. The chain links TRBV6-6 to TRBJ1-3; D remains unclear. This TCR was recovered from a person between 18 and 65 years old who received the Ad26.COV2.S COVID-19 vaccine or a placebo. The CDR3 region is CASSRDVVSGNTIYF. CDR3 bases: TGTGCCAGCAGCCGCGACGTTGTCTCTGGAAACACCATATATTTT.